This entry concerns a single TCR beta chain. Its antigen is as yet unknown. This entry is derived from a study of T-cell memory formation after mild COVID-19. Study context: Largely donor-specific TCR clusters were found. Notes on the study in general: From day 15 to 85, contracting clones were balanced between CD4 and CD8, whereas later expanders leaned toward CD4+.

The germline V gene has CDR1 SQVTM and CDR2 ANQGSEA. V was shortened by 4 bases and J by 6 bases, with 16 bases between the two germline ends. This CDR3 comprises 14 residues. Sample barcodes and UMIs were carried by the TCR alpha and TCR beta cDNA libraries that 5'RACE generated with constant-segment primers. One entry per CDR3 protein, called by TCRdb with MiXCR from the 5' RACE reads. The sample comprises some 110,000 distinct CDR3 sequences, more than 15% of which are singletons, and roughly 31% rests with the top ten. The specimen sequenced was PBMCs or a T cell subset sorted from them (not recorded which). The origin of this receptor is an adult woman who had mild COVID-19 (a few samples of this study predate the infection). Cell type and time point are not known. The J gene is TRBJ2-1, the V gene TRBV29-1; possibly TRBD1 for D (7 bases). The CDR3 spells CSVVVGQGGNEQFF. CDR3 in DNA: TGCAGCGTTGTTGTGGGCCAGGGGGGCAATGAGCAGTTCTTC.